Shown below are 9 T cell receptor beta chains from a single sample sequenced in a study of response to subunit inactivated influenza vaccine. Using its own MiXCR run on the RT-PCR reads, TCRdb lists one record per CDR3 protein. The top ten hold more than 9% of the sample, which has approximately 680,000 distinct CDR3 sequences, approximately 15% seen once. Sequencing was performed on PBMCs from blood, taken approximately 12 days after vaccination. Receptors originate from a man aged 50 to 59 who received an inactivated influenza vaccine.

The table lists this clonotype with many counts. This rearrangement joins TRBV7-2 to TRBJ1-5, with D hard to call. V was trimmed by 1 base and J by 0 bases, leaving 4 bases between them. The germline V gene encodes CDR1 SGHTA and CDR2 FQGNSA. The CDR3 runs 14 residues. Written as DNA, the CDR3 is TGTGCCAGCAGCTTAGGGTTTAGCAATCAGCCCCAGCATTTT. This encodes CASSLGFSNQPQHF.

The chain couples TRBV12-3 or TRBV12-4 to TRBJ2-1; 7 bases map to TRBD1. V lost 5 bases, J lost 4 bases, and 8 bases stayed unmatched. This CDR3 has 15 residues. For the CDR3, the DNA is TGTGCCAGCAGTCGAGGGACAGCCGAATACAATGAGCAGTTCTTC. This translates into CASSRGTAEYNEQFF.

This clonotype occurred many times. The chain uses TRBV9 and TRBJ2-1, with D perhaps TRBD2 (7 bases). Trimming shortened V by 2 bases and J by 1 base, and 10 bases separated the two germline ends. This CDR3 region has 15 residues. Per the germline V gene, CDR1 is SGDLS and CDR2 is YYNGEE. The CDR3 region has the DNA TGTGCCAGCAGCGTGGGAGGGGGGTCCTACAATGAGCAGTTCTTC. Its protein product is CASSVGGGSYNEQFF.

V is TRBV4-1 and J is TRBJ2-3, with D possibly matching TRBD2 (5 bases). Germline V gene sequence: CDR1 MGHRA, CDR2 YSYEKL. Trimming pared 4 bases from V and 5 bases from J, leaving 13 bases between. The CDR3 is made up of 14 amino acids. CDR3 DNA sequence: TGCGCCAGCAGCCCTTCCGGACTCAAAGATACGCAGTATTTT. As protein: CASSPSGLKDTQYF.

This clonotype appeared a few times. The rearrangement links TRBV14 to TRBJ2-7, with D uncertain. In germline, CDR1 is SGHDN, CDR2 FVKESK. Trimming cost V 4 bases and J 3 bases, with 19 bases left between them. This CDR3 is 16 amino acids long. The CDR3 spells CASSPPAIGENYEQYF. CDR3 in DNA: TGTGCCAGCAGCCCCCCCGCTATTGGAGAAAACTACGAGCAGTACTTC.

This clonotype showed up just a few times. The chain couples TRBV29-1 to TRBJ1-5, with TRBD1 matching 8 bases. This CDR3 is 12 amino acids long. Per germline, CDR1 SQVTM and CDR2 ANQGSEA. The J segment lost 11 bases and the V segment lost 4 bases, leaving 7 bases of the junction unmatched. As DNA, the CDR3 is TGCAGCGTTGCAGGGGGCGATTTGGCCCAGCATTTT. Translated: CSVAGGDLAQHF.

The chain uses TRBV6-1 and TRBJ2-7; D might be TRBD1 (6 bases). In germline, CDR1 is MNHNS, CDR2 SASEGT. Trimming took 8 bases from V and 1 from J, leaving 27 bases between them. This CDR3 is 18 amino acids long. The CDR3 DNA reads TGTGCCAGCGACCGAGGGTCGGTCGTGCGGACAGAATCCTACGAGCAGTACTTC. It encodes CASDRGSVVRTESYEQYF.

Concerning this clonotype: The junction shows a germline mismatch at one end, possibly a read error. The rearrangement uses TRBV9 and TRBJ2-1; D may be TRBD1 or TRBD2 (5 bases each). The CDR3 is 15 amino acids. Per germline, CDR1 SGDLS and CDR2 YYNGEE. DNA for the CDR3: TGTGCCAGCAGCGTCTCCGGGACCCGCTACGATGAGCAGTTCTTC. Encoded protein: CASSVSGTRYDEQFF.

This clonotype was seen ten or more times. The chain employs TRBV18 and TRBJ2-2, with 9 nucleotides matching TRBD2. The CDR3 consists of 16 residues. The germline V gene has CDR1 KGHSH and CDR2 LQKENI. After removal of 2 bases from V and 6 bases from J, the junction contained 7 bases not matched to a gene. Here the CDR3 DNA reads TGTGCCAGCTCACCAGTTGGTAGCGGGAGTTCCGGGGAGCTGTTTTTT. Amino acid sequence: CASSPVGSGSSGELFF.